These 20 T cell receptor beta chains were sequenced from one sample in a study of shared clonotypes between healthy human individuals. The data were produced by immunoSEQ multiplex PCR, yet TCRdb's version contains in-frame clones alone and is incomplete. The sample has around 2.3 million clones, approximately 96% seen once; the top ten hold roughly 0.13%. The sequencing sample was made of naive CD4+ T cells sorted from blood. Noted subset: CD45RA+ positively selected. The receptors were gathered from a man younger than 35 in good health.

With respect to this clone: The sample holds other DNA sequences that translate to the same CDR3. This chain joins TRBV6-5 and TRBJ1-2; D ambiguous. V gave up 0 bases and J gave up 3 bases, with 5 bases separating them. The CDR3 extends over 13 amino acids. Germline CDR1 reads MNHEY; CDR2 reads SVGAGI. CDR3 DNA sequence: TGTGCCAGCAGTTACTCGAGGGACTATGGCTACACCTTC. It encodes CASSYSRDYGYTF.

The gene calls are TRBV29-1 and TRBJ2-2; no firm D call. Trimming removed 1 base at V and 5 bases at J, with 8 bases between. CDR1 is SQVTM, CDR2 ANQGSEA, per germline. The CDR3 has 13 amino acids. Here the CDR3 DNA reads TGCAGCGTTGAAGTCAGAAGGACCGGGGAGCTGTTTTTT. Encoded protein: CSVEVRRTGELFF.

The V gene is TRBV12-5, the J gene TRBJ1-6, with TRBD1 matching over 7 bases. V shed 1 base, J shed 9 bases, and the junction held 9 bases outside the gene matches. The CDR3 runs to 16 residues. Per germline, CDR1 LGHNT and CDR2 FRNRAP. The CDR3, as DNA: TGTGCTAGTGGTTTGGGATCCGGGACAGTAAGTTCACCCCTCCACTTT. Its translation is CASGLGSGTVSSPLHF.

The chain has TRBV6-5 and TRBJ2-3; 9 bases match TRBD2. The CDR3 runs to 13 residues. After removal of 8 bases from V and 1 base from J, the junction contained 1 base not matched to a gene. Germline V lookup: CDR1 MNHEY, CDR2 SVGAGI. The CDR3 DNA is TGTGCCAGCGCGGGAGGGGGCACAGATACGCAGTATTTT. This sequence encodes CASAGGGTDTQYF.

V is TRBV7-9 and J is TRBJ2-7, with 8 bases identical to TRBD1. The CDR3 extends over 14 amino acids. The germline V gene encodes CDR1 SEHNR and CDR2 FQNEAQ (reference sequence). V shed 6 bases, J shed 0 bases, and the junction held 4 bases outside the gene matches. The CDR3 DNA reads as TGTGCCAGCAGGCGACAGGGGAACTCCTACGAGCAGTACTTC. Its translation is CASRRQGNSYEQYF.

The chain links TRBV15 to TRBJ2-7, with D possibly being TRBD2 (5 bases). Trimming removed 1 base at V and 2 bases at J, with 12 bases between. CDR1 LNHNV and CDR2 YYDKDF come from the germline V gene (reference sequence). This CDR3 contains 15 residues. The CDR3 here is CATSRVSPRAYEQYF. The CDR3 DNA reads TGTGCCACCAGCAGAGTAAGCCCGAGGGCCTACGAGCAGTACTTC.

The chain employs TRBV7-2 and TRBJ1-2, with TRBD1 matching 10 bases. CDR1 and CDR2 (germline): SGHTA, FQGNSA. J was trimmed by 6 bases and V by 5 bases; bases with no gene match: 9. The CDR3 is 15 residues long. The CDR3 protein is CASSIRQGAFDGYTF. In DNA, the CDR3 is TGTGCCAGCAGCATTAGACAGGGGGCATTTGATGGCTACACCTTC.

Remarks on this clone: This CDR3 is also generated by other DNA sequences in the sample. This sequence joins TRBV5-1 and TRBJ1-4, with D hard to call. Germline values: CDR1 SGHRS, CDR2 YFSETQ. V was clipped by 2 bases and J by 0 bases, with 5 bases between them. This CDR3 comprises 14 residues. The CDR3 protein is CASSFGSTNEKLFF. The CDR3 bases are TGCGCCAGCAGCTTCGGTTCAACTAATGAAAAACTGTTTTTT.

This chain uses TRBV7-8 with TRBJ2-1; 9 bases are shared with TRBD2. The CDR3 is 14 residues long. V lost 9 bases and J lost 4; bases outside the gene matches: 7. Germline-derived CDR1 and CDR2 are SGHVS and FQNEAQ. CDR3 in DNA: TGTGCCAGTACCGCGGGGGGGCGATACAATGAGCAGTTCTTC. This encodes CASTAGGRYNEQFF.

The V gene is TRBV5-4, the J gene TRBJ2-5; 11 bases agree with TRBD2. J gave up 2 bases and V 3 bases, and 3 bases lay outside the gene matches. The V gene's germline CDR1 is SGHNT and CDR2 YYREEE (reference sequence). This CDR3 is 15 amino acids long. In nucleotides, the CDR3 is TGTGCCAGCAGCTCGGGACTAGCGGTTCAAGAGACCCAGTACTTC. It encodes CASSSGLAVQETQYF.

The J gene is TRBJ2-7, the V gene TRBV18; TRBD2 matches at 9 bases. The CDR3 has 15 residues. Germline trimming cut 0 bases from V and 3 bases from J; bases unmatched to any gene: 3. CDR1 KGHSH and CDR2 LQKENI come from the germline V gene. The CDR3 DNA sequence: TGTGCCAGCTCACCACCGGCGGGAGGGCACTACGAGCAGTACTTC. Encoded protein: CASSPPAGGHYEQYF.

This clone was found once. The chain uses TRBV5-6 and TRBJ2-3; 9 bases are shared with TRBD1. This CDR3 comprises 17 residues. The V gene's germline CDR1 is SGHDT and CDR2 YYEEEE. V dropped 4 bases and J dropped 3; count of bases not matched to a gene: 12. DNA of the CDR3: TGTGCCAGCAGCACAAGTCCGACAGGGGGGAGGACAGATACGCAGTATTTT. It specifies CASSTSPTGGRTDTQYF.

This chain links TRBV11-3 with TRBJ2-1; D uncertain. Trimming took 2 bases from V and 3 from J, leaving 11 bases between them. In germline, CDR1 is SGHNT, CDR2 YENEEA. CDR3 length: 15 amino acids. In DNA, the CDR3 is TGTGCCAGCAGCTTATCTCCGGGTTTCTACAATGAGCAGTTCTTC. Translation: CASSLSPGFYNEQFF.

The V call is TRBV7-9, the J call TRBJ1-3, with 8 bases matching TRBD1. This CDR3 spans 17 amino acids. J was trimmed by 2 bases and V by 3 bases; bases with no gene match: 9. The germline V gene encodes CDR1 SEHNR and CDR2 FQNEAQ (reference sequence). The CDR3 here is CASSFGQGGLTGNTIYF. CDR3 coding DNA: TGTGCCAGCAGCTTCGGACAGGGCGGCCTGACTGGAAACACCATATATTTT. Supplemented by reference TRBV7-9 and TRBJ1-3, the full variable domain reads DTGVSQNPRHKITKRGQNVTFRCDPISEHNRLYWYRQTLGQGPEFLTYFQNEAQLEKSRLLSDRFSAERPKGSFSTLEIQRTEQGDSAMYLCASSFGQGGLTGNTIYFGEGSWLTVV.

The genes are TRBV29-1 and TRBJ1-5, with D unresolved. Germline V CDR1 and CDR2: SQVTM, ANQGSEA. The CDR3 spans 13 residues. Trimming shortened V by 6 bases and J by 2 bases, and 11 bases separated the two germline ends. The CDR3 here is CSVRLPGNQPQHF. Written as DNA, the CDR3 is TGCAGCGTCAGGCTCCCTGGCAATCAGCCCCAGCATTTT.

J is TRBJ2-7 and V is TRBV6-5, with D possibly TRBD1 on 6 matching bases. The CDR3 is made up of 12 amino acids. Trimming removed 5 bases from V and 4 bases from J, with 9 bases in between. From germline, CDR1 is MNHEY and CDR2 SVGAGI. The CDR3 loop is CASSTDRYEQYF. The DNA of the CDR3 is TGTGCCAGCAGTACGGACAGATACGAGCAGTACTTC.

The chain has TRBV10-3 and TRBJ1-1, with a possible D match to TRBD1 (5 bases). Trimming took 3 bases from V and 2 from J, leaving 19 bases between them. The CDR3 sequence is 17 residues long. Germline V gene data show CDR1 as ENHRY and CDR2 as SYGVKD. The CDR3: CAISESPGLGVNTEAFF. The CDR3 DNA reads TGTGCCATCAGTGAAAGTCCAGGGTTGGGGGTAAACACTGAAGCTTTCTTT.

The chain links TRBV2 to TRBJ2-2; D is ambiguous. The CDR3 is made up of 13 amino acids. Trimming shortened V by 0 bases and J by 7 bases, and 6 bases separated the two germline ends. Looked up from germline, CDR1 is SNHLY and CDR2 is FYNNEI. The CDR3: CASSEAIVGELFF. CDR3 nucleotides: TGTGCCAGCAGTGAAGCCATTGTCGGGGAGCTGTTTTTT.

Comment on this clone: This sample includes further DNA sequences coding for the same CDR3. The chain carries TRBV2 and TRBJ2-5, with D perhaps TRBD1 (6 bases). V was clipped by 8 bases and J by 5 bases, with 12 bases between them. From germline, CDR1 is SNHLY and CDR2 FYNNEI. The length of the CDR3 is 12 residues. The CDR3: CASGTGRETQYF. Written as DNA, the CDR3 is TGTGCCAGCGGCACAGGGCGGGAGACCCAGTACTTC.

As to this clone: Different DNA sequences within this sample yield the same CDR3. J is TRBJ2-7 and V is TRBV11-3, with a possible D match to TRBD1 (6 bases). Germline V lookup: CDR1 SGHNT, CDR2 YENEEA. The CDR3 is made up of 13 amino acids. The V end was cut by 3 bases, the J end by 3 bases, with 9 bases between. The CDR3 DNA reads as TGTGCCAGCAGCTTGTACAGGGACTACGAGCAGTACTTC. Amino acids: CASSLYRDYEQYF.